The 14 T cell receptor beta chains given below trace back to one sample, sequenced in a study of blood T cell repertoires in COVID-19. Sequencing used immunoSEQ multiplex PCR; TCRdb keeps in-frame clones, though not all of them. The table lists 150,000 to 200,000 clones, approximately 78% of them singletons, with 2.5% to 3.5% in the top ten. What was sequenced was peripheral blood. The receptor source for this set is a woman at least 80 years old with active or convalescent COVID-19.

This chain connects TRBV9 to TRBJ2-7, with D maybe TRBD2 (5 bases). This CDR3 has 15 residues. The V and J ends lost 4 bases and 3 bases respectively, with 17 bases between them. CDR1 is SGDLS and CDR2 is YYNGEE in the germline V gene. CDR3 coding DNA: TGTGCCAGCAGCCCCCGGAGGCAAAGTTACTACGAGCAGTACTTC. Translated, it gives CASSPRRQSYYEQYF.

This clone was observed a few times. The chain uses TRBV4-2 and TRBJ2-3, with unresolved D. Trimming stripped 0 bases from V and 7 bases from J, with 14 bases between. Germline V CDR1 and CDR2: LGHNA, YNFKEQ. CDR3 size: 15 residues. CDR3 nucleotide sequence: TGTGCCAGCAGCCAAGATCTCGGTAGTGTGAATACGCAGTATTTT. Protein product: CASSQDLGSVNTQYF.

The chain has TRBV2 and TRBJ1-4; TRBD1 matches at 7 bases. This CDR3 has 15 residues. Germline trimming cut 6 bases from V and 2 bases from J; bases unmatched to any gene: 6. In germline, CDR1 is SNHLY, CDR2 FYNNEI. The CDR3 spells CASRQGDTTNEKLFF. The CDR3 nucleotides read TGTGCCAGCAGGCAGGGGGATACTACTAATGAAAAACTGTTTTTT. The full variable domain, its missing parts supplied by reference TRBV2 and TRBJ1-4, is EPEVTQTPSHQVTQMGQEVILRCVPISNHLYFYWYRQILGQKVEFLVSFYNNEISEKSEIFDDQFSVERPDGSNFTLKIRSTKLEDSAMYFCASRQGDTTNEKLFFGSGTQLSVL.

The V call is TRBV4-3, the J call TRBJ1-1; TRBD1 is a possible D gene (5 bases). V lost 1 base and J 6 bases, leaving 9 bases between the germline ends. Germline lookup yields CDR1 LGHNA and CDR2 YSLEER. The CDR3 length is 13 residues. The CDR3 reads CASSQGRGAEAFF. The DNA of the CDR3 is TGCGCCAGCAGCCAAGGACGGGGGGCTGAAGCTTTCTTT.

CDR3: CASSYRQVESDEQYF. The CDR3 DNA reads TGTGCCAGCAGCTACCGACAGGTGGAGAGCGACGAGCAGTACTTC. This chain connects TRBV7-2 to TRBJ2-7; D possibly corresponds to TRBD1 (6 bases). Germline V gene lookup returns CDR1 SGHTA and CDR2 FQGNSA. CDR3 size: 15 residues. V was cut by 4 bases and J by 5 bases, with 18 bases left in between.

The chain combines TRBV28 with TRBJ2-3; 8 bases fit TRBD2. Per germline, CDR1 MDHEN and CDR2 SYDVKM. This CDR3 comprises 15 residues. V was clipped by 5 bases and J by 1 base; unmatched bases: 5. The CDR3 region is CASSAAGGGTDTQYF. The CDR3 bases are TGTGCCAGCAGTGCCGCGGGGGGTGGCACAGATACGCAGTATTTT.

The V gene is TRBV6-5, the J gene TRBJ1-2; 10 bases match TRBD1. CDR1 MNHEY and CDR2 SVGAGI come from the germline V gene. The V segment lost 5 bases and the J segment 2 bases; nucleotides outside the gene matches: 5. The CDR3 consists of 15 residues. In nucleotides, the CDR3 is TGTGCCAGCAGTCGGACGGACAGGGGGAACTATGGCTACACCTTC. Protein: CASSRTDRGNYGYTF.

This chain joins TRBV2 and TRBJ2-1, with 8 bases aligning to TRBD2. The trim removed 3 bases at V and 6 bases at J, leaving 4 bases unmatched. CDR1 and CDR2 (germline): SNHLY, FYNNEI. CDR3 length equals 14 residues. The CDR3 protein is CASSDNGGGNEQFF. Here the CDR3 DNA reads TGTGCCAGCAGTGATAACGGGGGGGGCAATGAGCAGTTCTTC.

The chain uses TRBV5-1 and TRBJ2-3; D is perhaps TRBD1 (6 bases). V dropped 4 bases and J dropped 0 bases, with 12 bases sitting between them. CDR3 size: 15 residues. Germline V gene data show CDR1 as SGHRS and CDR2 as YFSETQ. CDR3 residues: CASSLGAGSTDTQYF. The CDR3 bases are TGCGCCAGCAGCCTGGGGGCAGGGAGCACAGATACGCAGTATTTT. Together with reference TRBV5-1 and TRBJ2-3, the CDR3 gives the full variable domain: KAGVTQTPRYLIKTRGQQVTLSCSPISGHRSVSWYQQTPGQGLQFLFEYFSETQRNKGNFPGRFSGRQFSNSRSEMNVSTLELGDSALYLCASSLGAGSTDTQYFGPGTRLTVL.

For this clone: The same CDR3 can be traced to other DNA sequences in this sample. J is TRBJ2-5 and V is TRBV19, with 8 bases aligning to TRBD1. This CDR3 has 14 amino acids. V gave up 5 bases and J gave up 2 bases; unmatched junction bases: 4. Germline V lookup: CDR1 LNHDA, CDR2 SQIVND (reference sequence). CDR3 region: CASSPGQVQETQYF. Written as DNA, the CDR3 is TGTGCCAGTAGTCCGGGACAGGTGCAAGAGACCCAGTACTTC.

The chain carries TRBV5-5 and TRBJ1-2; a weak D match, TRBD1 (6 bases). This CDR3 has 14 residues. The ends were cut back, 6 bases at V and 6 bases at J, with 18 bases in the middle. CDR1 is SGHKS, CDR2 YYEKEE, per germline (reference sequence). Here the CDR3 reads CASTIRGGDDGYTF. DNA for the CDR3: TGTGCCAGCACCATAAGGGGGGGCGACGATGGCTACACCTTC.

This clone was observed once. The CDR3 loop reads CASLQGENQPQHF. CDR3 bases: TGTGCCAGTTTACAGGGGGAGAATCAGCCCCAGCATTTT. The chain carries TRBV19 and TRBJ1-5; 8 nucleotides align to TRBD1. Germline CDR1 is LNHDA and CDR2 is SQIVND (reference sequence). This CDR3 has 13 residues. The ends lost 8 bases at V and 4 bases at J; junction bases unmatched: 4.

CDR3 DNA: TGTGCCAGCAGCCTAGCGGGACAGAAGTCTACCTACGAGCAGTACTTC. This gives the protein CASSLAGQKSTYEQYF. V is TRBV3-1 (or the pseudogene TRBV3-2) and J is TRBJ2-7; possibly TRBD2 for D (8 bases). CDR1 is LGHDT and CDR2 is YNNKEL in the germline V gene (reference sequence). The CDR3 runs to 16 residues. V was trimmed by 4 bases and J by 2 bases, leaving 18 bases between them.

In this sample, this clone turned up once. The chain couples TRBV28 to TRBJ1-5; 7 bases fit TRBD1. The CDR3 runs to 16 residues. V trimming: 2 bases; J trimming: 5 bases; junction bases outside the gene matches: 9. CDR1 MDHEN and CDR2 SYDVKM come from the germline V gene. The CDR3 nucleotides are TGTGCCAGCAGTTTAGCCCCCAGGACAGGCGATCAGCCCCAGCATTTT. It specifies CASSLAPRTGDQPQHF.